The sequence of this T cell receptor beta chain was determined in a study of shared clonotypes between healthy human individuals. Study summary: Three plates were used per donor for CD4 naive, three for CD4 memory, two for CD8 naive and one for CD8 memory.

The germline gives CDR1 SNHLY, CDR2 FYNNEI. The germline V and J ends were trimmed by 3 bases and 4 bases, with 10 bases remaining between them. This CDR3 spans 14 amino acids. Study conclusions and caveats: Inspection by rarefaction showed sorted-subset sequencing to be incomplete despite large depth. The donor pool, a small one, limited the genetic and exposure-history diversity represented.

Only in-frame clones appear in the TCRdb table, and some are missing; sequencing was by immunoSEQ multiplex PCR. The sample holds 2 million to 3 million clones, roughly 93% seen once. The donors were adults (healthy and HIV-negative) with no recent acute infections or vaccinations. As regards this clone: The antigen remains undetermined.

The TCR comes from a man in his late teens or twenties in good health. Some clones in this sample may be carry-over from other donors' samples. Sequenced material: naive CD4+ T cells from PBMCs. Subset in this sample: CD45RA+ positively selected. This rearrangement joins TRBV2 to TRBJ1-5; unclear D gene. CDR3 amino acids: CASSERHENQPQHF. The CDR3 nucleotides are TGTGCCAGCAGTGAGCGACATGAGAATCAGCCCCAGCATTTT.